This T cell receptor (beta chain) was sequenced in a study of T cell repertoires in aging, cancer and after chemotherapy. Study-level findings and limits: Healthy donors lost TCR diversity with age mainly through richness, cancer patients through richness and evenness.

Peripheral blood genomic DNA, not sorted cells or RNA, was the template. Multiplex touch-down PCR with TRB-A/B primers amplified rearranged V-D-J TRB sequences. One entry per CDR3 protein results from TCRdb running MiXCR on the multiplex PCR reads. The data show about 5,000 distinct CDR3 sequences, 33% seen once. A note on this clonotype: Its antigen remains unidentified.

V shed 3 bases and J shed 2 bases, with 16 bases lying between them. Germline V CDR1 and CDR2: KGHDR, SFDVKD. This CDR3 spans 17 amino acids. The chain couples TRBV24-1 to TRBJ1-5; unclear D gene. The clonotype was recovered from a human donor with a blood cancer. Specimen: blood. The CDR3 is CATSDRQEVGCNQPQHF. CDR3 DNA sequence: TGTGCCACCAGTGATAGGCAGGAGGTCGGCTGCAATCAGCCCCAGCATTTT.